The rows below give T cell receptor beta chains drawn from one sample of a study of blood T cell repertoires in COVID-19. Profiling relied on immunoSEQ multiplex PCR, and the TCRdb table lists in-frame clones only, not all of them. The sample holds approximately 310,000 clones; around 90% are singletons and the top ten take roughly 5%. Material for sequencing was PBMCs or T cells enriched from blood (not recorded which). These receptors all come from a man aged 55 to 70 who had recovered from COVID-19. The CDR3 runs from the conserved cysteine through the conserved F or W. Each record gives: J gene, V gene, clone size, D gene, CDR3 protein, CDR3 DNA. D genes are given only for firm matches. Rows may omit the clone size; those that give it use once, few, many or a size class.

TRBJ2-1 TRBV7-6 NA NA CASSTQGGMIYNEQFF TGTGCCAGCAGCACTCAAGGGGGAATGATCTACAATGAGCAGTTCTTC
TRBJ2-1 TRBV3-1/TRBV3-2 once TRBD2 CASSLHGLADEQFF TGTGCCAGCAGCCTACATGGACTAGCCGATGAGCAGTTCTTC
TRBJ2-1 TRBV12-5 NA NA CASDRGLGNEQFF TGTGCTAGTGACCGAGGGCTTGGGAATGAGCAGTTCTTC
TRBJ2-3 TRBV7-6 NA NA CASSFGGNTDTQYF TGTGCCAGCAGCTTCGGCGGGAACACAGATACGCAGTATTTT
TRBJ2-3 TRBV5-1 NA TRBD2 CASSFGRGGEDTQYF TGCGCCAGCAGCTTTGGGAGGGGTGGTGAAGATACGCAGTATTTT
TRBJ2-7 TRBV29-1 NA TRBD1 CSVAGTGGSYEQYF TGCAGCGTTGCCGGGACAGGGGGCTCCTACGAGCAGTACTTC
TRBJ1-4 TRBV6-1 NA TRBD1 CASSEGTGNEKLFF TGTGCCAGCAGTGAGGGGACAGGGAATGAAAAACTGTTTTTT
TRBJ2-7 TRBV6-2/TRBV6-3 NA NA CASSSHGPQYEQYF TGTGCCAGCAGCAGCCATGGGCCCCAGTACGAGCAGTACTTC
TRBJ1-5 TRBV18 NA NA CASSPRGQDQPQHF TGTGCCAGCTCACCACGGGGGCAGGATCAGCCCCAGCATTTT
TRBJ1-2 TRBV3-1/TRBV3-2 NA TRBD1 CASSQGQGAYGYTF TGTGCCAGCAGCCAAGGACAGGGGGCCTATGGCTACACCTTC
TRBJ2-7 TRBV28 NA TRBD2 CASSPAGGGSYEQYF TGTGCCAGCAGTCCAGCGGGGGGAGGGTCATACGAGCAGTACTTC
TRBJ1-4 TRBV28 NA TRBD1 CASSDKGQVNEKLFF TGTGCCAGCAGCGATAAGGGACAGGTTAATGAAAAACTGTTTTTT
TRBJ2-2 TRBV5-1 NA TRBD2 CASSFGTTNTGELFF TGCGCCAGCAGCTTCGGGACTACGAACACCGGGGAGCTGTTTTTT
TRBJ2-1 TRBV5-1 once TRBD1 CASSFGTGANEQFF TGCGCCAGCAGCTTCGGGACAGGGGCCAATGAGCAGTTCTTC
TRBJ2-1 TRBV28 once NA CASSLGGGTLNEQFF TGTGCCAGCAGTTTGGGAGGCGGCACTTTGAATGAGCAGTTCTTC
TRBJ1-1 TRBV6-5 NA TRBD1 CASSYSGQGFDTEAFF TGTGCCAGCAGTTACTCTGGACAGGGGTTCGACACTGAAGCTTTCTTT
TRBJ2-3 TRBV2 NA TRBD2 CASSGTSGATDTQYF TGTGCCAGCAGTGGGACTAGCGGGGCCACAGATACGCAGTATTTT
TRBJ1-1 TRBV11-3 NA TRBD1 CASSKDRANTEAFF TGTGCCAGCAGCAAAGACAGGGCGAACACTGAAGCTTTCTTT
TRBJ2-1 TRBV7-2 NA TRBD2 CASSLVAGVRNEQFF TGTGCCAGCAGCTTAGTAGCGGGAGTTCGAAATGAGCAGTTCTTC
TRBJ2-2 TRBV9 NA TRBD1 CASSVGDRGQPGELFF TGTGCCAGCAGCGTGGGGGACAGGGGGCAGCCCGGGGAGCTGTTTTTT
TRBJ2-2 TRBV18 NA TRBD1 CASSPRTGDNTGELFF TGTGCCAGCTCACCACGGACAGGGGATAACACCGGGGAGCTGTTTTTT
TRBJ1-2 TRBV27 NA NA CASSLNGRKFYGYTF TGTGCCAGCAGTTTAAATGGCAGAAAGTTCTATGGCTACACCTTC
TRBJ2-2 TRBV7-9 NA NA CASSLMGGVGELFF TGTGCCAGCAGCTTAATGGGAGGCGTGGGGGAGCTGTTTTTT
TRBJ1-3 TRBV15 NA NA CATTRLQANSGNTIYF TGTGCCACCACCCGTCTTCAGGCGAACTCTGGAAACACCATATATTTT
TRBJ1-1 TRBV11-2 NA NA CASSADWNTEAFF TGTGCCAGCAGCGCGGACTGGAACACTGAAGCTTTCTTT
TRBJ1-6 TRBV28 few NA CASSLYREVLESPLHF TGTGCCAGCAGTTTATACCGTGAGGTCTTAGAGTCACCCCTCCACTTT
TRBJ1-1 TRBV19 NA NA CASSPRGANTEAFF TGTGCCAGTAGTCCCCGGGGGGCGAACACTGAAGCTTTCTTT
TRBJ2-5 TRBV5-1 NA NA CASSFEGLETQYF TGCGCCAGCAGCTTCGAGGGCCTAGAGACCCAGTACTTC
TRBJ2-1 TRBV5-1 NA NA CASSLGQSGSYNEQFF TGCGCCAGCAGCCTCGGGCAGAGCGGCTCCTACAATGAGCAGTTCTTC
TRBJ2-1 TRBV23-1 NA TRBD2 CASSQYQRDPRGQFF TGCGCCAGCAGTCAATATCAGCGGGACCCGAGGGGGCAGTTCTTC
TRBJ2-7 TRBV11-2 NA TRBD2 CASSFVPGLAGGYEQYF TGTGCCAGCAGCTTCGTACCGGGACTAGCGGGAGGGTACGAGCAGTACTTC
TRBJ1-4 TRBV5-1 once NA CASSLDGGRAEKLFF TGCGCCAGCAGCTTGGATGGGGGCAGAGCAGAAAAACTGTTTTTT
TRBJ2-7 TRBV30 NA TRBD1 CAWSVLDRTFSYEQYF TGTGCCTGGAGTGTACTGGACAGGACTTTTTCCTACGAGCAGTACTTC
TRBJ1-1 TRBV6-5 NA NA CASSQTANTEAFF TGTGCCAGCAGTCAGACAGCCAACACTGAAGCTTTCTTT
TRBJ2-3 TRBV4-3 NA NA CASSQDSLYTQYF TGCGCCAGCAGCCAAGACTCTCTATATACGCAGTATTTT
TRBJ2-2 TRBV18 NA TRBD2 CASSQTPGLARIENPSGELFF TGTGCCAGCTCACAAACACCGGGACTAGCGCGGATAGAGAACCCCTCCGGGGAGCTGTTTTTT
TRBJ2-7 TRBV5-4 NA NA CASSSLGTAYEQYF TGTGCCAGCAGCTCGCTAGGGACTGCCTACGAGCAGTACTTC
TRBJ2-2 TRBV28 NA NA CASSSPGLKNTGELFF TGTGCCAGCAGTTCCCCGGGACTTAAGAACACCGGGGAGCTGTTTTTT
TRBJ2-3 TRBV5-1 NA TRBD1 CASSSGQALDTQYF TGCGCCAGCAGCTCGGGACAGGCACTGGATACGCAGTATTTT
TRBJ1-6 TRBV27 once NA CASSFRVRYNSPLHF TGTGCCAGCAGTTTCCGGGTTCGCTATAATTCACCCCTCCACTTT
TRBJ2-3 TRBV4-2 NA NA CASSQDHRETDTQYF TGTGCCAGCAGCCAAGACCACAGGGAAACAGATACGCAGTATTTT
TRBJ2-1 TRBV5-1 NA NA CASSLAAVQEDEQFF TGCGCCAGCAGCTTAGCGGCGGTTCAGGAGGATGAGCAGTTCTTC
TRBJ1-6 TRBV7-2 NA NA CASSLAWGKKDSPLHF TGTGCCAGCAGCTTAGCATGGGGCAAGAAGGATTCACCCCTCCACTTT
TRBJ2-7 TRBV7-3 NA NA CASSLGGFEGEQYF TGTGCCAGCAGCTTAGGAGGGTTTGAAGGGGAGCAGTACTTC
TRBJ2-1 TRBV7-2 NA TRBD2 CASSLGGRLAESSYNEQFF TGTGCCAGCAGCTTAGGGGGACGACTAGCGGAAAGCTCCTACAATGAGCAGTTCTTC
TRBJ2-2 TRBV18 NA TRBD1 CASSARQGDTGELFF TGTGCCAGCTCCGCTAGACAGGGAGACACCGGGGAGCTGTTTTTT
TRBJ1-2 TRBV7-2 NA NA CASSLGVYYGYTF TGTGCCAGCAGCTTAGGAGTCTACTATGGCTACACCTTC
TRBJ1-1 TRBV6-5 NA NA CASTKRGMDSEAFF TGTGCCTCGACGAAGCGGGGTATGGACAGTGAAGCTTTCTTT
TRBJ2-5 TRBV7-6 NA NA CASSLGLGALQETQYF TGTGCCAGCAGCTTAGGCCTAGGGGCCCTCCAAGAGACCCAGTACTTC
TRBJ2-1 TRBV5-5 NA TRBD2 CASSLTFSGSPRNEQFF TGTGCCAGCAGCTTGACCTTCAGCGGGAGTCCTCGCAATGAGCAGTTCTTC
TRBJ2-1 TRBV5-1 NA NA CASSLNTRNEQFF TGCGCCAGCAGCCTCAACACCCGCAATGAGCAGTTCTTC
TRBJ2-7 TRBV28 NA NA CASSLGGNYEQYF TGTGCCAGCAGTTTAGGCGGGAACTACGAGCAGTACTTC
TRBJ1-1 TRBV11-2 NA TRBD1 CASSQTGGQLNTEAFF TGTGCCAGCAGCCAAACAGGGGGACAGTTGAACACTGAAGCTTTCTTT
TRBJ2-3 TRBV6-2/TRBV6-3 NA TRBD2 CASSYTSGTDTQYF TGTGCCAGCAGTTATACTAGCGGCACAGATACGCAGTATTTT
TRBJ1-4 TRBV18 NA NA CASSRLGASNEKLFF TGTGCCAGCTCACGGTTGGGGGCCTCTAATGAAAAACTGTTTTTT
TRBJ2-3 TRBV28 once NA CASSLQGTDTQYF TGTGCCAGCAGTTTACAGGGCACAGATACGCAGTATTTT